This TCR beta chain comes out of a study of blood T cell repertoires in COVID-19. Turning to the study itself: The origin of the acute and convalescent COVID-19 samples was the United States, Italy and Spain. Nucleic acid was either cDNA or gDNA, and it came from T cells, B-cell-depleted T cells, or PBMCs.

Authors' data handling: Amplification with reference gene primers provided the estimates of nucleated cell counts. This table comes from immunoSEQ multiplex PCR, and its TCRdb copy is limited to in-frame clones, with some not included. The V and J calls and clone size come from that table; D and trimming were worked out from the DNA. Of a few hundred thousand clones in the sample, 86% were seen once. This TCR was recovered from a man younger than 45 who had recovered from COVID-19. Sequencing input: peripheral blood.

The CDR3: CASRLRDTQYF. In nucleotides, the CDR3 is TGTGCCAGCAGGCTGAGAGATACGCAGTATTTT. V usage is TRBV7-9 and J usage is TRBJ2-3; D remains ambiguous. Looked up from germline, CDR1 is SEHNR and CDR2 is FQNEAQ (reference sequence). The CDR3 is 11 amino acids. Trimming stripped 6 bases from V and 5 bases from J, with 6 bases between.